This T cell receptor (beta chain) was recorded in a study of T cells in Graves' hyperthyroidism and ophthalmopathy. Findings and limits, study-wide: Blood shared most expanded thyroid clonotypes above 0.001. The model predicted ophthalmopathy a median around 6.5 months before onset.

The CDR3 sequence is 15 residues long. Germline V CDR1 and CDR2: SGHAT, FQNNGV. V gave up 5 bases and J gave up 8 bases; unmatched junction bases: 11. Diagnosing involved the use of clinical symptoms, serum thyroxine and TRAb, thyroid ultrasound and orbital computed tomography. In its sample, this clonotype was seen many times. Its antigen is as yet unknown. The TCR beta CDR3 regions underwent amplification using RNA transcripts as the source. Carried out on the TCR CDR3, a first-round RT-PCR used the HTBI primer set. TCRdb reprocessed the multiplex PCR reads via MiXCR and lists one record per CDR3 protein. Of roughly 530,000 distinct CDR3 sequences listed, under 20% are singletons.

The rearrangement links TRBV11-2 to TRBJ2-1; 8 bases fit TRBD2. This clonotype was obtained from a woman aged 18-29 years with Graves' ophthalmopathy. Sequencing used blood. For the CDR3, the DNA is TGTGCCAGCAGCCTCCCAGCCGGGAGGGCCGATGAGCAGTTCTTC. The encoded protein is CASSLPAGRADEQFF.